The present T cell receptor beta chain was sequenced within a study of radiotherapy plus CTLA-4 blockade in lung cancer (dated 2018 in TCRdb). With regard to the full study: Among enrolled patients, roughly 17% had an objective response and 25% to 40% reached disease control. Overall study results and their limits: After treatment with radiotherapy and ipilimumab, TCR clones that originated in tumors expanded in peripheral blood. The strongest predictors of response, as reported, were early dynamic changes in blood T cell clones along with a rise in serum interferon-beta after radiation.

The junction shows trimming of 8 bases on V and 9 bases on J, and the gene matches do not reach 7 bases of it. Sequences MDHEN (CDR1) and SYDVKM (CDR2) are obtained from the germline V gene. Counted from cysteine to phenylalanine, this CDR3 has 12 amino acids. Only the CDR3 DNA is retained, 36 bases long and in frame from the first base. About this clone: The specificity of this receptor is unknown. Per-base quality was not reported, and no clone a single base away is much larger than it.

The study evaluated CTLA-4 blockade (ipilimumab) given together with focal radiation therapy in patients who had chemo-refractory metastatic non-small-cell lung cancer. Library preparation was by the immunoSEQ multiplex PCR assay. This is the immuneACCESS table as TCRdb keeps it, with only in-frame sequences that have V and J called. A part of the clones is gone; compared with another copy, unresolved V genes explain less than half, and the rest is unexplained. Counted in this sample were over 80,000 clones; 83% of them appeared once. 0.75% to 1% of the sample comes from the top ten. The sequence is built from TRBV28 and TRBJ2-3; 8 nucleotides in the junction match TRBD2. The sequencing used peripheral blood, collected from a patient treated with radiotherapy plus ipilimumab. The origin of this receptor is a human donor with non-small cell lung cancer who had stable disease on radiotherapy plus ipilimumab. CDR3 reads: CASWRGLGTQYF. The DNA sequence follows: TGTGCCAGCTGGCGGGGACTAGGAACGCAGTATTTT.